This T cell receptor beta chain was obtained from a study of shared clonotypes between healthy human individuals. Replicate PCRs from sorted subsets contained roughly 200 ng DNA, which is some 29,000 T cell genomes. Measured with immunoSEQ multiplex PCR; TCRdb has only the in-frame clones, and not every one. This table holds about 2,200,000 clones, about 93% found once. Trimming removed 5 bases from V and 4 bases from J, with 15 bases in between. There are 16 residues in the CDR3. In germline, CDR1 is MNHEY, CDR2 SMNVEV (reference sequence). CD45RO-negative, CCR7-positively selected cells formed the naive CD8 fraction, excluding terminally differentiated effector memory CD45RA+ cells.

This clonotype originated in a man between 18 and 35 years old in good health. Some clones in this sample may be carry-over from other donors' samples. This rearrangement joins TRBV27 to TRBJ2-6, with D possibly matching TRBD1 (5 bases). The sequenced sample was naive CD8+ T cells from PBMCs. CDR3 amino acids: CASSPVRVDGANVLTF. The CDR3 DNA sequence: TGTGCCAGCAGTCCCGTCAGGGTGGACGGGGCCAACGTCCTGACTTTC.